The rows below give T cell receptor beta chains drawn from one sample of a study of STAT3 mutations in large granular lymphocyte leukemia. Sequencing was performed with immunoSEQ multiplex PCR; in TCRdb, only in-frame clones are kept and a portion is missing. The sample has 16,000 or so clones, approximately 84% seen once. Material for sequencing was peripheral blood mononuclear cells. These receptors were collected from a man in his fifties or sixties with T-cell large granular lymphocyte leukemia. Some clones in this sample may be carry-over from other donors' samples. CDR3s include the opening cysteine and the closing phenylalanine or tryptophan. Fields, in order: J gene, D gene, V gene, clone size, CDR3 DNA, CDR3 protein. A D gene is named only where the DNA matches it firmly. Clone size is shown for a subset of rows, as once, few, many or a class of expanded clone.

>TRBJ2-7|.|TRBV20-1|few
TGCAGTGCTAGGACTTCCTACGAGCAGTACTTC
CSARTSYEQYF
>TRBJ2-7|TRBD2|TRBV27|.
TGTGCCAGCCGGACTAGCGCGAACGAGCAGTACTTC
CASRTSANEQYF
>TRBJ2-7|TRBD2|TRBV4-1|few
TGCGCCAGCAGCGCCGGGGCGGCGGGAGGGATCTACGAGCAGTACTTC
CASSAGAAGGIYEQYF
>TRBJ1-6|.|TRBV4-2|.
TGTGCCAGCAGCCGGACATCCGGAACCCTCCACTTT
CASSRTSGTLHF
>TRBJ1-5|.|TRBV27|.
TGTGCCAGCAGTTCCGGGGTTGGAAATCAGCCCCAGCATTTT
CASSSGVGNQPQHF
>TRBJ1-1|TRBD1|TRBV7-9|.
TGTGCCAGCAGCTCCAGGGGGCGGTATGAAGCTTTCTTT
CASSSRGRYEAFF
>TRBJ2-2|TRBD2|TRBV2|.
TGTGCCAGCAGTGAAAGGTGGCTAGCGGTGAACACCGGGGAGCTGTTTTTT
CASSERWLAVNTGELFF
>TRBJ2-7|.|TRBV5-1|.
TGCGCCAGCAGCTTTACAGGGGGGGCCTTATACGAGCAGTACTTC
CASSFTGGALYEQYF
>TRBJ2-5|TRBD2|TRBV5-1|.
TGCGCCAGCAGCGGCACTAGCGGGGGAGAAGAGACCCAGTACTTC
CASSGTSGGEETQYF
>TRBJ2-7|TRBD2|TRBV30|.
TGTGCCTGGAGTGGGTCCCCTAGCGGGAGGGGTTCGGGCGAGCAGTACTTC
CAWSGSPSGRGSGEQYF
>TRBJ2-2|.|TRBV9|.
TGTGCCAGCAGCGTAGGGCAGAAGAACACCGGGGAGCTGTTTTTT
CASSVGQKNTGELFF
>TRBJ2-7|TRBD2|TRBV6-1|.
TGTGCCAGCAATCTACTAGCGTCCTACGAGCAGTACTTC
CASNLLASYEQYF
>TRBJ2-7|TRBD2|TRBV2|.
TGTGCCAGCAGAGCCTCCCTAGCGGGCGAGCAGTACTTC
CASRASLAGEQYF
>TRBJ2-3|TRBD2|TRBV6-6|.
TGTGCCAGCAGTTACGGGACTAGCGGGACGTTAGATACGCAGTATTTT
CASSYGTSGTLDTQYF
>TRBJ1-2|.|TRBV25-1|.
TGTGCCAGCAGTGAACAGGTCCAGGCGAATGGCTACACCTTC
CASSEQVQANGYTF
>TRBJ2-5|TRBD2|TRBV9|once
TGTGCCAGCAGCGGACAACTAGCGGAGGGGACCCAGTACTTC
CASSGQLAEGTQYF
>TRBJ2-7|TRBD1|TRBV6-5|.
TGTGCCAGCAGTTACGTCACAGGGGCCGAGCAGTACTTC
CASSYVTGAEQYF
>TRBJ2-7|.|TRBV5-1|.
TGCGCCAGCAGCTCGTGGGGCGCGGGGAAACGGCTCCACGAGCAGTACTTC
CASSSWGAGKRLHEQYF